The entry below gives a single TCR beta chain sequence along with its context. The entry originates in a study of blood T cell repertoires in COVID-19. Study summary: From T cells, B-cell-depleted T cells, or PBMCs came the material, which was cDNA or gDNA.

Methods used by the authors: Scientists estimated how many nucleated cells there were by amplifying reference gene primers. Generated by immunoSEQ multiplex PCR, the TCRdb table keeps only in-frame clones and is missing some. V and J calls and clone size are given by that table; D and trimming were obtained from the DNA. The sample lists tens of thousands of clones; about 80% were seen once. There are 17 residues in the CDR3. The V gene lost 5 bases and the J gene lost 0 bases, with 18 bases spanning the gap. CDR1 and CDR2 from the germline V gene are SGHRS and YFSETQ. In Seattle, patients joined the study during active infection and were tracked longitudinally.

This chain links TRBV5-1 with TRBJ2-1; D might be TRBD1 (6 bases). The sequencing input was peripheral blood. This clonotype was obtained from a man aged 45-65 years with COVID-19, enrolled during active disease. The CDR3 DNA reads TGCGCCAGCAGAGGGGGAATAGAATTTACCTCCTACAATGAGCAGTTCTTC. Protein product: CASRGGIEFTSYNEQFF.